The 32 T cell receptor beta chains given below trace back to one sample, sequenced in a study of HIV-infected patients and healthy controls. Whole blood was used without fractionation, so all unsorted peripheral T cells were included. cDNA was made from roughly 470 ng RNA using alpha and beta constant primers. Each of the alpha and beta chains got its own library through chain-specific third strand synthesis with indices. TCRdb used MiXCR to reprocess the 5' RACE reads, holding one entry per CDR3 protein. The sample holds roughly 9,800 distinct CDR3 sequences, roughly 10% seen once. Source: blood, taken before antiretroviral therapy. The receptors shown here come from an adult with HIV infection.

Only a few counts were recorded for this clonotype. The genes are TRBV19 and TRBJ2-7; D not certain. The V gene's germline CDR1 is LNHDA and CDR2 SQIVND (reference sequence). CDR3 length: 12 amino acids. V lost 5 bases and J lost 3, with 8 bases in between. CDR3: CASSQASYEQYF. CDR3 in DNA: TGTGCCAGTAGTCAGGCGAGCTACGAGCAGTACTTC.

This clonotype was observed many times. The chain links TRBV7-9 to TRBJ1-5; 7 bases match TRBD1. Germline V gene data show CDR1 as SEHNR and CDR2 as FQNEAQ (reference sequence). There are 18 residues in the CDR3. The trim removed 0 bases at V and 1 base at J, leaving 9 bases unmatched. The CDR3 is CASSLATPGQASNQPQHF. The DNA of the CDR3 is TGTGCCAGCAGCTTAGCAACCCCTGGACAGGCCAGCAATCAGCCCCAGCATTTT.

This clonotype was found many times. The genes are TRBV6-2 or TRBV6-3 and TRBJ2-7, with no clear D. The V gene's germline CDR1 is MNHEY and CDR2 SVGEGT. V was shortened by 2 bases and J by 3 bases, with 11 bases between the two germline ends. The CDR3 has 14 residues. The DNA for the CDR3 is TGTGCCAGCAGTTACAAGGGAACCTACTACGAGCAGTACTTC. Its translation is CASSYKGTYYEQYF.

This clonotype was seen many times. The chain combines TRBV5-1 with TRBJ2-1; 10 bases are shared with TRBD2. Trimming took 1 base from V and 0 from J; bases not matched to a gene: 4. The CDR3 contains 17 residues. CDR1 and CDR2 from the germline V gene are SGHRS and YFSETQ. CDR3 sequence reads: CASSLSASGSSYNEQFF. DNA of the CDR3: TGCGCCAGCAGCTTGAGTGCTAGCGGGAGCTCCTACAATGAGCAGTTCTTC.

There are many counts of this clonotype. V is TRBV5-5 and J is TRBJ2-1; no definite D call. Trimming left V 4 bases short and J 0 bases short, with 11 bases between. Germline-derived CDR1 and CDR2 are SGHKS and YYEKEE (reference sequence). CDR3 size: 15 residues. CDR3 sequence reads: CASSERLSSYNEQFF. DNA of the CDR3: TGTGCCAGCAGCGAGAGGCTTAGCTCCTACAATGAGCAGTTCTTC.

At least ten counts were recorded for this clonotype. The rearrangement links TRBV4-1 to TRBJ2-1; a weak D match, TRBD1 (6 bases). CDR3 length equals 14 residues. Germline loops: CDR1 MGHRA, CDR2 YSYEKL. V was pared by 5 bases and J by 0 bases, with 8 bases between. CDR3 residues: CASSGGGSYNEQFF. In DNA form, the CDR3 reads TGCGCCAGCAGCGGGGGCGGCTCCTACAATGAGCAGTTCTTC.

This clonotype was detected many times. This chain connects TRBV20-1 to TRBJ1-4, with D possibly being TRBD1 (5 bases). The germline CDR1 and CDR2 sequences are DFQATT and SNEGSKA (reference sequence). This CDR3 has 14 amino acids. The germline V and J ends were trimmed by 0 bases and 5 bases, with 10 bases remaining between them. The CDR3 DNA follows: TGCAGTGCTAGAGAGCGGAGGGGAAATGAAAAACTGTTTTTT. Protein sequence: CSARERRGNEKLFF.

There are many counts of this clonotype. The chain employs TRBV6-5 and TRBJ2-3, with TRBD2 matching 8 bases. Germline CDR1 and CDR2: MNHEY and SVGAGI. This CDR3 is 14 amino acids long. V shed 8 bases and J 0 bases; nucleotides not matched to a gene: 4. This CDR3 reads CASAASGSTDTQYF. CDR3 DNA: TGTGCCAGCGCGGCTAGCGGGAGCACAGATACGCAGTATTTT.

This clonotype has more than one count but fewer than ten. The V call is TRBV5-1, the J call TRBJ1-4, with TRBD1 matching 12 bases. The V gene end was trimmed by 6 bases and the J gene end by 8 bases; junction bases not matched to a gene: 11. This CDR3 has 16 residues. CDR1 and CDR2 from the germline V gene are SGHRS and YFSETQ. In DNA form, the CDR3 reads TGCGCCAGCAAACAGGGACAGGGGGCCTCAGGGGAAAAACTGTTTTTT. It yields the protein CASKQGQGASGEKLFF.

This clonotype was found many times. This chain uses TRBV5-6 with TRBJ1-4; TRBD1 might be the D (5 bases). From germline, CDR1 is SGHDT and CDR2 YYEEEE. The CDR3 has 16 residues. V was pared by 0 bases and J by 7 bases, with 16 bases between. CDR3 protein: CASSLGFGTSGEKLFF. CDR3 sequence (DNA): TGTGCCAGCAGCTTGGGGTTCGGGACTTCCGGTGAAAAACTGTTTTTT.

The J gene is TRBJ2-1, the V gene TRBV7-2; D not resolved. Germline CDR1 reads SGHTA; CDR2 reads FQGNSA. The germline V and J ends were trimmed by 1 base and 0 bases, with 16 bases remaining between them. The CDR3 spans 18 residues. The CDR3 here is CASSLDPGRTSSYNEQFF. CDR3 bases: TGTGCCAGCAGCTTAGACCCCGGACGGACGAGCTCCTACAATGAGCAGTTCTTC.

DNA for the CDR3: TGCAGTGCTACGAAGCGAACTTACTACAATGAGCAGTTCTTC. Its protein is CSATKRTYYNEQFF. V usage is TRBV20-1 and J usage is TRBJ2-1, with no clear D. Germline loops: CDR1 DFQATT, CDR2 SNEGSKA (reference sequence). V was trimmed by 4 bases and J by 3 bases, leaving 13 bases between them. CDR3 length: 14 residues.

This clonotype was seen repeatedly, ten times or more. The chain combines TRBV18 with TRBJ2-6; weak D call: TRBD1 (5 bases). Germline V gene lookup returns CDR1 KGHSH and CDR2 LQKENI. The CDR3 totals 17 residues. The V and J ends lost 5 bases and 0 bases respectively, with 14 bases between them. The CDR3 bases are TGTGCCAGCTCATTACAAGGGGTCTCCTCTGGGGCCAACGTCCTGACTTTC. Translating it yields CASSLQGVSSGANVLTF.

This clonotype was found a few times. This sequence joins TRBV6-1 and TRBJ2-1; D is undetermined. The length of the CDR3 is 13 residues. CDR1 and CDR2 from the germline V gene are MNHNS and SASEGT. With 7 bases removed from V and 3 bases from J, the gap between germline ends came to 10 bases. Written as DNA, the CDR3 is TGTGCCAGCACCCCAGCCCTCTACAATGAGCAGTTCTTC. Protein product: CASTPALYNEQFF.

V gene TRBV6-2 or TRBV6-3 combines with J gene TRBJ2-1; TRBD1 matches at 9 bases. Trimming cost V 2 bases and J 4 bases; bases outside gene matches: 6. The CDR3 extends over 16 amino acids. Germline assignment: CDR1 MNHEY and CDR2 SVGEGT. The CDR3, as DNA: TGTGCCAGCAGTTACACCGGACAGGGGTGGTACAATGAGCAGTTCTTC. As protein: CASSYTGQGWYNEQFF.

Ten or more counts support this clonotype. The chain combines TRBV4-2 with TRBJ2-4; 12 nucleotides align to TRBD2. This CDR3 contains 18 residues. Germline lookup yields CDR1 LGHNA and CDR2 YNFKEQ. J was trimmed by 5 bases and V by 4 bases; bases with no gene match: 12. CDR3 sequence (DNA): TGTGCCAGCAGCCGCCATCCCGGACTAGCGGGGCTAGAAAACATTCAGTACTTC. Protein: CASSRHPGLAGLENIQYF.

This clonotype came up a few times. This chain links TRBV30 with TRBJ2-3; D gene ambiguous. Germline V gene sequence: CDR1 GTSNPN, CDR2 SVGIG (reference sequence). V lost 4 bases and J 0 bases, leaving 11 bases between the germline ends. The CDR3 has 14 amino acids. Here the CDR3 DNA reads TGTGCCTGGATCGGGCCTCCTAGCACAGATACGCAGTATTTT. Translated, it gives CAWIGPPSTDTQYF.

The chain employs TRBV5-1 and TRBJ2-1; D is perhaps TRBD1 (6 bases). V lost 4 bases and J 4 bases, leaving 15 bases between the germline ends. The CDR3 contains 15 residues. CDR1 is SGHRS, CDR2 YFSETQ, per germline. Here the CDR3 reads CASSRGQTEYNEQFF. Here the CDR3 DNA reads TGCGCCAGCAGCAGAGGACAGACCGAATACAATGAGCAGTTCTTC.

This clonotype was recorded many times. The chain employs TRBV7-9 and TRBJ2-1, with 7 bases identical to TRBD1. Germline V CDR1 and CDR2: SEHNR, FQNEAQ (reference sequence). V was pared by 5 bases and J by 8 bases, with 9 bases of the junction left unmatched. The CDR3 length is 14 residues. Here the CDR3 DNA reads TGTGCCAGCAGCCAGGCACGGGACAGCCATGAGCAGTTCTTC. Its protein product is CASSQARDSHEQFF.

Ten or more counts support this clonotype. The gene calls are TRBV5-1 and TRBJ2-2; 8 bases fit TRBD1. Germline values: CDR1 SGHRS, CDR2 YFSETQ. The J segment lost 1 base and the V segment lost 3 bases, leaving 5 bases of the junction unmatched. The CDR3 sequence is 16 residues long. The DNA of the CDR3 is TGCGCCAGCAGCTGGGACGACAGGGGGAACACCGGGGAGCTGTTTTTT. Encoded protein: CASSWDDRGNTGELFF. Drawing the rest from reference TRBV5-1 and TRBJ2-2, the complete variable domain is KAGVTQTPRYLIKTRGQQVTLSCSPISGHRSVSWYQQTPGQGLQFLFEYFSETQRNKGNFPGRFSGRQFSNSRSEMNVSTLELGDSALYLCASSWDDRGNTGELFFGEGSRLTVL.

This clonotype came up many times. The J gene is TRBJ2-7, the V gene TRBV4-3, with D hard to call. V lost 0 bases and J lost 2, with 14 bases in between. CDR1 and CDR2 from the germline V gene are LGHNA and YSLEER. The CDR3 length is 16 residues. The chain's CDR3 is CASSQDGGKPTYEQYF. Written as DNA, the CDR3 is TGCGCCAGCAGCCAAGACGGTGGGAAGCCGACCTACGAGCAGTACTTC.

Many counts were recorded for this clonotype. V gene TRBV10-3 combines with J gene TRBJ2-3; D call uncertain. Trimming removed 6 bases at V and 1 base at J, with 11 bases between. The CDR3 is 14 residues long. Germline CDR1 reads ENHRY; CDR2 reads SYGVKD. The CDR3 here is CAIRGYRGTDTQYF. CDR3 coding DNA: TGTGCCATCAGAGGGTATCGTGGCACAGATACGCAGTATTTT.

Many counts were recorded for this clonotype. CDR3 loop: CASSDGVVNTEAFF. CDR3 bases: TGTGCCAGCAGTGATGGGGTCGTGAACACTGAAGCTTTCTTT. The chain joins TRBV28 to TRBJ1-1; D is undetermined. V was trimmed by 5 bases and J by 0 bases, leaving 10 bases between them. CDR1 is MDHEN, CDR2 SYDVKM, per germline. The CDR3 is 14 amino acids.

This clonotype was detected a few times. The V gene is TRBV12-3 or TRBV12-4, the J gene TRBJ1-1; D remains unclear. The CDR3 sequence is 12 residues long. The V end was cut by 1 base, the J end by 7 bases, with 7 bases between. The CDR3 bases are TGTGCCAGCAGTTTAGGGTCAGGTGAAGCTTTCTTT. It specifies CASSLGSGEAFF.

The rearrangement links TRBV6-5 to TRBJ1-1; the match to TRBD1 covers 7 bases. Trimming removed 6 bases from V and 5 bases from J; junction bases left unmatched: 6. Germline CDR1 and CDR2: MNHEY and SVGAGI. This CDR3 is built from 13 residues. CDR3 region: CASRPTGVTEAFF. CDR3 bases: TGTGCCAGCAGGCCTACAGGGGTAACTGAAGCTTTCTTT.

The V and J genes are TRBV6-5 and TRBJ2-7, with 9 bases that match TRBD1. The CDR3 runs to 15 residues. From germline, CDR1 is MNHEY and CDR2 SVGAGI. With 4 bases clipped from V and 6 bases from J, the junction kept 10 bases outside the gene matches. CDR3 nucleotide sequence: TGTGCCAGCAGTTCCCAAGGGACAGGGTCGGCCGAGCAGTACTTC. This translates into CASSSQGTGSAEQYF.

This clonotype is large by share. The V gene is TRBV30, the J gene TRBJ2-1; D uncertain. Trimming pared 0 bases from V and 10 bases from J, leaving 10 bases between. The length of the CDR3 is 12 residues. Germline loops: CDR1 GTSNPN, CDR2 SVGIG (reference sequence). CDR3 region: CAWSVSVSEQFF. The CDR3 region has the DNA TGTGCCTGGAGTGTAAGTGTAAGCGAGCAGTTCTTC.

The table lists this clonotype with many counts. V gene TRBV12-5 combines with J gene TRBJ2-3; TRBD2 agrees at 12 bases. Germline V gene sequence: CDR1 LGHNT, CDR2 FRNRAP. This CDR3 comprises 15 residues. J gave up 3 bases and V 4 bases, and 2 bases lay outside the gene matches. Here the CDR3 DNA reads TGTGCTAGTGGTTCCGGACTAGCGGGGACAGATACGCAGTATTTT. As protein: CASGSGLAGTDTQYF. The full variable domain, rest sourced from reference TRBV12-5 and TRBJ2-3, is DARVTQTPRHKVTEMGQEVTMRCQPILGHNTVFWYRQTMMQGLELLAYFRNRAPLDDSGMPKDRFSAEMPDATLATLKIQPSEPRDSAVYFCASGSGLAGTDTQYFGPGTRLTVL.

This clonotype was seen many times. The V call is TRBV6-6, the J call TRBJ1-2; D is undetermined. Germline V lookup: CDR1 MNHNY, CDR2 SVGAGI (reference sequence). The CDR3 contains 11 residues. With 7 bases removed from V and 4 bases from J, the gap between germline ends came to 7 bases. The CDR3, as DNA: TGTGCCAGCATTGGGAGCTATGGCTACACCTTC. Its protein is CASIGSYGYTF.

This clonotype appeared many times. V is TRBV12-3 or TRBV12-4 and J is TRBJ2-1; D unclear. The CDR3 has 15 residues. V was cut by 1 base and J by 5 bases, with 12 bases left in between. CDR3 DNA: TGTGCCAGCAGTTTAGTTACGGATCCGAACAATGAGCAGTTCTTC. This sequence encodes CASSLVTDPNNEQFF.

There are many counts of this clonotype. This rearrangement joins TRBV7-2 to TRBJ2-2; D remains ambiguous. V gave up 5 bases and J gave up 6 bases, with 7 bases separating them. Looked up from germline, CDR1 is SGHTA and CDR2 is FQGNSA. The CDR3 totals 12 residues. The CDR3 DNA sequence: TGTGCCAGCAGCGACATTGCCGGGGAGCTGTTTTTT. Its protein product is CASSDIAGELFF.

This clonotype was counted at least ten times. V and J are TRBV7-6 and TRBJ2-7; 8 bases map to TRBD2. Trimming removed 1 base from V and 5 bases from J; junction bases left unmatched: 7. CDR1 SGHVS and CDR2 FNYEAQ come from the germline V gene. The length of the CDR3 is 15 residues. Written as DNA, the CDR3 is TGTGCCAGCAGCTTAGAGGGCGGGGGGCTTAACGAGCAGTACTTC. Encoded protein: CASSLEGGGLNEQYF.